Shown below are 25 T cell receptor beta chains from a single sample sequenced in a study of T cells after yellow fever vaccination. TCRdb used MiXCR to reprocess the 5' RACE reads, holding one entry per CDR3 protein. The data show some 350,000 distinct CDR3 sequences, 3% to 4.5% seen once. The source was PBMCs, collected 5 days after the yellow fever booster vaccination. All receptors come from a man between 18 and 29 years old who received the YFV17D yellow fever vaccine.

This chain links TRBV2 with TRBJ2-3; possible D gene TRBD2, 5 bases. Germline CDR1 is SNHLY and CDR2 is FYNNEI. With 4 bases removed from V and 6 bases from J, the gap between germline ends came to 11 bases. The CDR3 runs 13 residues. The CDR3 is CASSVARRDTQYF. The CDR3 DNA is TGTGCCAGCAGTGTAGCGAGGAGGGATACGCAGTATTTT. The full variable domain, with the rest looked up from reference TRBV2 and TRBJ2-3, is EPEVTQTPSHQVTQMGQEVILRCVPISNHLYFYWYRQILGQKVEFLVSFYNNEISEKSEIFDDQFSVERPDGSNFTLKIRSTKLEDSAMYFCASSVARRDTQYFGPGTRLTVL.

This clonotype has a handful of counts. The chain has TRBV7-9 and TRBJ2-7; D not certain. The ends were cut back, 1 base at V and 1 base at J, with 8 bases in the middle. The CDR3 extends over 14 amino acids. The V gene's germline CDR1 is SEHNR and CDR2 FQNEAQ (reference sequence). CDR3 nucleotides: TGTGCCAGCAGCTTAGGGGAAGGGTCCTACGAGCAGTACGTC. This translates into CASSLGEGSYEQYV.

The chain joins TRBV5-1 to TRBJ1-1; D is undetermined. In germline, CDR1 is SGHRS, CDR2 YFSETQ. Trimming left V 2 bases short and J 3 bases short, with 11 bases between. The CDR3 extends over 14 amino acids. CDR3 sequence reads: CASSFGLVDTEAFF. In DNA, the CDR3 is TGCGCCAGCAGCTTTGGACTTGTAGACACTGAAGCTTTCTTT.

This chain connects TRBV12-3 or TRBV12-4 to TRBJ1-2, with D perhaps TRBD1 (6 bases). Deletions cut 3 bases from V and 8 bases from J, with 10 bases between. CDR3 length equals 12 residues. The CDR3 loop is CASSFSGEGYTF. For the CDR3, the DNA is TGTGCCAGCAGTTTTTCAGGGGAGGGCTACACCTTC.

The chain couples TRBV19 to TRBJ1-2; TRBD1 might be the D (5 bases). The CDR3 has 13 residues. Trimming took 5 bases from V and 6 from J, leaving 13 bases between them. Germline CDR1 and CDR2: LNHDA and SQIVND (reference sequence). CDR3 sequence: CASSQPGPNGYTF. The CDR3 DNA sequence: TGTGCCAGTAGTCAGCCAGGGCCAAATGGCTACACCTTC.

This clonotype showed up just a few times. This CDR3 is CASSLRQGAVDTQYF. The DNA of the CDR3 is TGTGCCAGCAGCTTAAGACAGGGGGCGGTAGATACGCAGTATTTT. The V gene is TRBV7-2, the J gene TRBJ2-3, with 10 bases matching TRBD1. J gave up 5 bases and V 2 bases, and 4 bases lay outside the gene matches. The CDR3 is 15 residues long. CDR1 and CDR2 (germline): SGHTA, FQGNSA.

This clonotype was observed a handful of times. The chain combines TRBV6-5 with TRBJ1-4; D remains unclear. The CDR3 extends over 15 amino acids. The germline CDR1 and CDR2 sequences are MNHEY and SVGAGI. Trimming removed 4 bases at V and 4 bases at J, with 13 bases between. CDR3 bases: TGTGCCAGCAGTTCGATACCGGGGATTAATGAAAAACTGTTTTTT. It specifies CASSSIPGINEKLFF.

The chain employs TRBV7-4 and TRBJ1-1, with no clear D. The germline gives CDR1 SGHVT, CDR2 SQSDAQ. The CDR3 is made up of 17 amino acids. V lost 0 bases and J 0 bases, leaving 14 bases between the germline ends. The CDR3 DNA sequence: TGTGCCAGCAGCTTAGCGCGCAGGCCGCTCATGAACACTGAAGCTTTCTTT. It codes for CASSLARRPLMNTEAFF.

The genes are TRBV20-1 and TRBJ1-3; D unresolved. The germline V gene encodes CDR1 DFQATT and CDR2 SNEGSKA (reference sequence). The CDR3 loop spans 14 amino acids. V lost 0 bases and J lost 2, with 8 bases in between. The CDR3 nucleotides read TGCAGTGCTAGAGACGCAGGAACTGGAAACACCATATATTTT. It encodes CSARDAGTGNTIYF.

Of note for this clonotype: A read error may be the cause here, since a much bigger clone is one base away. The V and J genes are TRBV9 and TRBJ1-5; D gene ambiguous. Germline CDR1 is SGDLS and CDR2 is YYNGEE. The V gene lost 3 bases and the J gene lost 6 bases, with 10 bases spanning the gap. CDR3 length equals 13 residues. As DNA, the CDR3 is TGTGCCAGCAGCGCGTTCGGCATTCAGCCCCAGCATTTT. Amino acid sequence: CASSAFGIQPQHF.

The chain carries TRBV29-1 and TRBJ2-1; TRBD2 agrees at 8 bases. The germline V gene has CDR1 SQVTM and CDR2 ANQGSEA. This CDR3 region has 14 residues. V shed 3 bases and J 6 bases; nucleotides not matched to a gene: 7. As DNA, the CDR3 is TGCAGCGTTGATGGAGCGGGAGAAAGCAATGAGCAGTTCTTC. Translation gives CSVDGAGESNEQFF.

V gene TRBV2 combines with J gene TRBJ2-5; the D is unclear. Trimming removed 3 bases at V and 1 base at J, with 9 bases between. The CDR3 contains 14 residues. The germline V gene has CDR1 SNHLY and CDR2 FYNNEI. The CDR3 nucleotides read TGTGCCAGCAGTGACCTCGGCAGCCAAGAGACCCAGTACTTC. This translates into CASSDLGSQETQYF.

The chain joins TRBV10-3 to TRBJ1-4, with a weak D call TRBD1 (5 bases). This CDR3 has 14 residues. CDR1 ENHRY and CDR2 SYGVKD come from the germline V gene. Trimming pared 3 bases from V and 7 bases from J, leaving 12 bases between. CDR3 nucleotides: TGTGCCATCAGTGATGGGCAGGGCGGTGAAAAACTGTTTTTT. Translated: CAISDGQGGEKLFF.

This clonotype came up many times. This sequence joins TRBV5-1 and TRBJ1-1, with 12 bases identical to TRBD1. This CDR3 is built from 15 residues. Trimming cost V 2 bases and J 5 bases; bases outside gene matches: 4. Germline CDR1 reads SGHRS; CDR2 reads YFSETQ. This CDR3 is CASSFRDRGRTEAFF. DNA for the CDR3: TGCGCCAGCAGCTTCCGGGACAGGGGGCGAACTGAAGCTTTCTTT.

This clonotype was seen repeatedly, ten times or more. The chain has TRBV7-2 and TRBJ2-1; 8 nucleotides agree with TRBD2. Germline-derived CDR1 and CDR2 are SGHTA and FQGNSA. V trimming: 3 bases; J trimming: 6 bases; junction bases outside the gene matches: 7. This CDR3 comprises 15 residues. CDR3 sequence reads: CASSLPAGDVNEQFF. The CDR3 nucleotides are TGTGCCAGCAGCTTGCCAGCGGGGGATGTCAATGAGCAGTTCTTC. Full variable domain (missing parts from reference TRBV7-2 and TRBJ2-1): GAGVSQSPSNKVTEKGKDVELRCDPISGHTALYWYRQSLGQGLEFLIYFQGNSAPDKSGLPSDRFSAERTGGSVSTLTIQRTQQEDSAVYLCASSLPAGDVNEQFFGPGTRLTVL.

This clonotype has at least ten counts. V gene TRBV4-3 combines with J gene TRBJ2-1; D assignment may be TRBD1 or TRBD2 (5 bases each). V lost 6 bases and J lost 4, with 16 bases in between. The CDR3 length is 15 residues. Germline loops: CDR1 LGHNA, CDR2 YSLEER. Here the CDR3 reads CASRPGTSKYNEQFF. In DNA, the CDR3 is TGCGCCAGCAGACCCGGGACGTCAAAGTACAATGAGCAGTTCTTC.

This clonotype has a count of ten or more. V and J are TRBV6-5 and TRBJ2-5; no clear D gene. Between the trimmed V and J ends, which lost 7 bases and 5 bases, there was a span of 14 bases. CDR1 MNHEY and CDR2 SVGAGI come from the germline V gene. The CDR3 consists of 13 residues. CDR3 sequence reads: CASTPPGMETQYF. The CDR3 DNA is TGTGCCAGCACCCCCCCGGGTATGGAGACCCAGTACTTC.

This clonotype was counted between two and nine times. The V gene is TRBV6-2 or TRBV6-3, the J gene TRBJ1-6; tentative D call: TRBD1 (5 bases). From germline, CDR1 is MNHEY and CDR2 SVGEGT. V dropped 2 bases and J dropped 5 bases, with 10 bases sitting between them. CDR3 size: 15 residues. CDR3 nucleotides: TGTGCCAGCAGTTACGAGGGGCCGGATAATTCACCCCTCCACTTT. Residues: CASSYEGPDNSPLHF.

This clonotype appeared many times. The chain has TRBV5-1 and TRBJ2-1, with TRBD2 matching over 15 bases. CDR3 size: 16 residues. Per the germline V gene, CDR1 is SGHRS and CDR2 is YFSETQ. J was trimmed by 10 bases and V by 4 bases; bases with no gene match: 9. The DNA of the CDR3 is TGCGCCAGCAGCGGTGGGACTAGCGGGGGGCGAGGGGAGCAGTTCTTC. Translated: CASSGGTSGGRGEQFF.

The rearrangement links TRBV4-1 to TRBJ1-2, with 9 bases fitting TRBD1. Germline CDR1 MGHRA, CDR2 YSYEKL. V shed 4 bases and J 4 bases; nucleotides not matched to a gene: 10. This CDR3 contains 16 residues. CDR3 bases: TGCGCCAGCAGCCCAAAGACAGGGGGTCGGAGCTATGGCTACACCTTC. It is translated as CASSPKTGGRSYGYTF.

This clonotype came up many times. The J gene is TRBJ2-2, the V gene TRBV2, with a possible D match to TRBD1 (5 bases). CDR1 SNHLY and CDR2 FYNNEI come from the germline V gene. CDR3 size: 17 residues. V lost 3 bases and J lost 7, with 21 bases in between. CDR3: CASSEMTASVGNGELFF. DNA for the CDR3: TGTGCCAGCAGTGAGATGACAGCCTCGGTAGGAAACGGGGAGCTGTTTTTT.

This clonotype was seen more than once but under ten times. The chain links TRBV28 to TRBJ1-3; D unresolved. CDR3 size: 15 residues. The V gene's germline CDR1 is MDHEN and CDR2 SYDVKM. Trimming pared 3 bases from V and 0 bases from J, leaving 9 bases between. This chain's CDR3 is CASSFRPSSGNTIYF. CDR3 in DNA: TGTGCCAGCAGTTTTAGGCCTTCCTCTGGAAACACCATATATTTT.

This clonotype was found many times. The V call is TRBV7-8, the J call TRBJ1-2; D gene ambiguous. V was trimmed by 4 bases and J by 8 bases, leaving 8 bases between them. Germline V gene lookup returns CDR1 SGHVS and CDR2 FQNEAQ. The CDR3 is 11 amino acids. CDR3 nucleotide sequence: TGTGCCAGCAGCTCCGGAGGGGGCTACACCTTC. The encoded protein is CASSSGGGYTF.

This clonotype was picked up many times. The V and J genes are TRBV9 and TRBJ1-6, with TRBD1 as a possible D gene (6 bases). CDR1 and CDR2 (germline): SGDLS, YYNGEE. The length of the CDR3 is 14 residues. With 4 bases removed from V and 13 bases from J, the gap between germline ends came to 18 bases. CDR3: CASSPRGGLRPLHF. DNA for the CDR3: TGTGCCAGCAGCCCGAGGGGGGGCCTTCGGCCCCTCCACTTT.

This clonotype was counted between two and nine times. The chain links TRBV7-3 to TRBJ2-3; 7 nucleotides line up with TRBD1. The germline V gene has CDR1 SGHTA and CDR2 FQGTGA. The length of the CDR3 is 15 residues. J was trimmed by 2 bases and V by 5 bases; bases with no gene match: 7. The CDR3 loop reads CASSLTGATTDTQYF. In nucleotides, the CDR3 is TGTGCCAGCAGCCTTACAGGGGCGACCACAGATACGCAGTATTTT. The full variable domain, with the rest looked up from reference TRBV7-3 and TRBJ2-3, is GAGVSQTPSNKVTEKGKYVELRCDPISGHTALYWYRQSLGQGPEFLIYFQGTGAADDSGLPNDRFFAVRPEGSVSTLKIQRTERGDSAVYLCASSLTGATTDTQYFGPGTRLTVL.